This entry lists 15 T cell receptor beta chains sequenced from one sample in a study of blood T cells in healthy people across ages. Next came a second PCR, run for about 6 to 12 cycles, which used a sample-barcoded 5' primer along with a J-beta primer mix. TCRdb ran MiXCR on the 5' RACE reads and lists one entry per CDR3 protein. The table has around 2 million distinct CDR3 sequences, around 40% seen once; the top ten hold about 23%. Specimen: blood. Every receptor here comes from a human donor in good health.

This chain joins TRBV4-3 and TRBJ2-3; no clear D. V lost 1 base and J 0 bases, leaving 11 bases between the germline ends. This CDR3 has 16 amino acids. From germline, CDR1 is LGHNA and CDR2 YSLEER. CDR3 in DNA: TGCGCCAGCAGCCAAGGGCACCTAGGGAGCACAGATACGCAGTATTTT. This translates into CASSQGHLGSTDTQYF.

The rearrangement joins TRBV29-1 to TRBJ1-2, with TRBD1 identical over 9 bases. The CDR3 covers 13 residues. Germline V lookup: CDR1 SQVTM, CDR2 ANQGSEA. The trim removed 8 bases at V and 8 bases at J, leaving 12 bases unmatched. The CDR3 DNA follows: TGCAGCTCCGGGGTGAGGACAGGGGAGGGCTACACCTTC. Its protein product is CSSGVRTGEGYTF.

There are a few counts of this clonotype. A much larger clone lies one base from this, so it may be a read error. The CDR3 here is CASSLSLEQYF. In DNA form, the CDR3 reads TGTGCCAGCAGTTTGAGTCTCGAGCAGTACTTC. The V and J genes are TRBV28 and TRBJ2-7; D not certain. Germline lookup yields CDR1 MDHEN and CDR2 SYDVKM. Trimming pared 3 bases from V and 6 bases from J, leaving 6 bases between. The CDR3 consists of 11 residues.

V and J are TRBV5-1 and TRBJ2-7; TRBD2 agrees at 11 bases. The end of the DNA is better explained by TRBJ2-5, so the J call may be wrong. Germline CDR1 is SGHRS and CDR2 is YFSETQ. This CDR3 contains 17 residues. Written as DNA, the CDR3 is TGCGCCAGCAGCTCATCGGCTAGCGGGGGGAAGATGGAGACCCAGTACTTC. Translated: CASSSSASGGKMETQYF.

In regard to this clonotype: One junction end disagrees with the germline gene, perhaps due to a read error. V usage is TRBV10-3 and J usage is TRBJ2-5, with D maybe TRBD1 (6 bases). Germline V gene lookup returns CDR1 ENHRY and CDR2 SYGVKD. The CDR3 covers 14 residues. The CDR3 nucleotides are TGTGCCATCAGCCCACAGGGACGAGGAGAGATCCAGTACTTC. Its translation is CAISPQGRGEIQYF.

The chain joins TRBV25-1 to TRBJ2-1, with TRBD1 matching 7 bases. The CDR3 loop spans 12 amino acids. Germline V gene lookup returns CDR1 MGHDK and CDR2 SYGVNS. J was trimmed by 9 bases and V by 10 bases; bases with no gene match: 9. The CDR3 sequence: CATGTDYPEQFF. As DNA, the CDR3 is TGTGCCACCGGGACAGATTATCCTGAGCAGTTCTTC.

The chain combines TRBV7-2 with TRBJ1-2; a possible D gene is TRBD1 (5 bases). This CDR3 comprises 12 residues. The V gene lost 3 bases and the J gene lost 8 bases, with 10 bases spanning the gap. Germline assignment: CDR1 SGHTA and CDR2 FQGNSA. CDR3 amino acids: CASSFQGQGYTF. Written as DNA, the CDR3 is TGTGCCAGCAGCTTTCAGGGTCAGGGCTACACCTTC.

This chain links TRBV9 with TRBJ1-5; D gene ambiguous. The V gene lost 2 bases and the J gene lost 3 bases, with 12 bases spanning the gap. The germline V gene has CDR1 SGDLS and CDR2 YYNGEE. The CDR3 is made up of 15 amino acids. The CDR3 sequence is CASSVSGTANQPQHF. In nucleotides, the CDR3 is TGTGCCAGCAGCGTTTCAGGTACTGCCAATCAGCCCCAGCATTTT.

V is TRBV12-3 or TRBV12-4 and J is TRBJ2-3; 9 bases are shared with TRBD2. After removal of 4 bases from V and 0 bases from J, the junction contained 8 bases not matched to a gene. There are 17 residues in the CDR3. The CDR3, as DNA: TGTGCCAGCAGTTCTAGGCGGGGGGGTCCAAGCACAGATACGCAGTATTTT. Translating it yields CASSSRRGGPSTDTQYF.

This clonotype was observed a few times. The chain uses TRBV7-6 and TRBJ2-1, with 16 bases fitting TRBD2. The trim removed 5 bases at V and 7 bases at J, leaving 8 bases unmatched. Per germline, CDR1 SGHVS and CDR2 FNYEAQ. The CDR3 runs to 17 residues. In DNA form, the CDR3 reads TGTGCCAGCAGCCCTACGGGGACTAGCGGGGGGGGTAATGAGCAGTTCTTC. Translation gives CASSPTGTSGGGNEQFF.

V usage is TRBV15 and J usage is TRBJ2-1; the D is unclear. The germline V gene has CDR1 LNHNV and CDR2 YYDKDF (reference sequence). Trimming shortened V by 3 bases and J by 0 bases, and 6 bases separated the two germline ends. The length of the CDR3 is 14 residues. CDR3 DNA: TGTGCCACCAGCAGGAGCTCCTCCTACAATGAGCAGTTCTTC. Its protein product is CATSRSSSYNEQFF.

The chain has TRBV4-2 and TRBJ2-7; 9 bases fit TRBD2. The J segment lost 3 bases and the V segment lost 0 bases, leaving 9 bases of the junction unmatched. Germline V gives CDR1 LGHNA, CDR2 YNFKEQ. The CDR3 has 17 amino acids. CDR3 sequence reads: CASSQEVRLAGYYEQYF. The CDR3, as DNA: TGTGCCAGCAGCCAAGAAGTAAGGCTAGCGGGGTACTACGAGCAGTACTTC.

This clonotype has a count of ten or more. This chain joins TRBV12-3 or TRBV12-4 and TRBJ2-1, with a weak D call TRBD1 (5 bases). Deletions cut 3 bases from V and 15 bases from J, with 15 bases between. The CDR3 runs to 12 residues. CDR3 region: CASSFGPKGLFF. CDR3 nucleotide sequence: TGTGCCAGCAGTTTTGGGCCCAAGGGGCTGTTCTTC.

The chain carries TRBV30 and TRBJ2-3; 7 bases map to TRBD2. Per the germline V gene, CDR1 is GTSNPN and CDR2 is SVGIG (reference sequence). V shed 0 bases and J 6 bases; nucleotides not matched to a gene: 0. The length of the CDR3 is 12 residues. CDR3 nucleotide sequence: TGTGCCTGGAGTGTGGGGGGGGATACGCAGTATTTT. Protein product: CAWSVGGDTQYF. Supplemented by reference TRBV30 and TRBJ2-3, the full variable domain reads SQTIHQWPATLVQPVGSPLSLECTVEGTSNPNLYWYRQAAGRGLQLLFYSVGIGQISSEVPQNLSASRPQDRQFILSSKKLLLSDSGFYLCAWSVGGDTQYFGPGTRLTVL.

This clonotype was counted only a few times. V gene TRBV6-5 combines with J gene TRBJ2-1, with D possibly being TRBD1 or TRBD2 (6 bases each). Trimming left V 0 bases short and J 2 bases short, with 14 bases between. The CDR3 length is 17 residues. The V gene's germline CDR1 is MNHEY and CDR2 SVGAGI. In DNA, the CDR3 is TGTGCCAGCAGTTACTCGGGGGCGGGGAGAACCTACAATGAGCAGTTCTTC. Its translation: CASSYSGAGRTYNEQFF.